The 14 T cell receptor beta chains below all came from one sample that was sequenced in a study of blood T cell repertoires in COVID-19. TCRdb's copy holds only in-frame clones and misses some; the assay was immunoSEQ multiplex PCR. The sample has 300,000 to 350,000 clones; more than 90% are singletons. The specimen was PBMCs or T cells enriched from blood (not recorded which). The origin of the receptors is a woman in her twenties or thirties who had been exposed to COVID-19.

The gene calls are TRBV6-5 and TRBJ2-7, with D tentatively TRBD1 (5 bases). CDR3 length: 14 amino acids. Germline V lookup: CDR1 MNHEY, CDR2 SVGAGI. V was cut by 2 bases and J by 2 bases, with 10 bases left in between. The CDR3 sequence is CASSYRQTTYEQYF. The DNA of the CDR3 is TGTGCCAGCAGTTACAGACAGACCACCTACGAGCAGTACTTC.

The CDR3 nucleotides read TGTGCCAGCAGCCGCGGACAGGGGCCAGAGACCCAGTACTTC. It codes for CASSRGQGPETQYF. The genes are TRBV5-6 and TRBJ2-5, with 9 bases fitting TRBD1. J gave up 4 bases and V 4 bases, and 5 bases lay outside the gene matches. CDR1 is SGHDT, CDR2 YYEEEE, per germline. The CDR3 extends over 14 amino acids. The full variable domain, rest sourced from reference TRBV5-6 and TRBJ2-5, is DAGVTQSPTHLIKTRGQQVTLRCSPKSGHDTVSWYQQALGQGPQFIFQYYEEEERQRGNFPDRFSGHQFPNYSSELNVNALLLGDSALYLCASSRGQGPETQYFGPGTRLLVL.

The chain carries TRBV12-3 or TRBV12-4 and TRBJ1-1; unclear D gene. Trimming took off 4 bases at V and 1 base at J, with 7 bases between the two ends. This CDR3 comprises 13 residues. The CDR3 loop is CASSSTGNTEAFF. DNA for the CDR3: TGTGCCAGCAGTTCAACGGGGAACACTGAAGCTTTCTTT.

The rearrangement links TRBV12-5 to TRBJ1-1, with D maybe TRBD1 (5 bases). V was trimmed by 5 bases and J by 5 bases, leaving 9 bases between them. This CDR3 spans 12 amino acids. Germline V gives CDR1 LGHNT, CDR2 FRNRAP. For the CDR3, the DNA is TGTGCTAGTGGTCCGGGGGGAACTGAAGCTTTCTTT. Translating gives CASGPGGTEAFF.

The chain combines TRBV7-9 with TRBJ1-1, with D perhaps TRBD1 (6 bases). The germline CDR1 and CDR2 sequences are SEHNR and FQNEAQ (reference sequence). V was pared by 1 base and J by 3 bases, with 6 bases between. The CDR3 runs 13 residues. CDR3: CASSLDRDTEAFF. Here the CDR3 DNA reads TGTGCCAGCAGCTTAGACAGGGACACTGAAGCTTTCTTT.

The chain has TRBV19 and TRBJ1-2; TRBD1 might be the D (5 bases). The germline V gene encodes CDR1 LNHDA and CDR2 SQIVND (reference sequence). The CDR3 consists of 13 residues. The V end was cut by 6 bases, the J end by 2 bases, with 10 bases between. The CDR3 here is CASSPRVNYGYTF. CDR3 DNA sequence: TGTGCCAGTAGCCCCAGGGTCAACTATGGCTACACCTTC.

This chain uses TRBV7-2 with TRBJ2-1; TRBD1 aligns across 8 bases. Germline loops: CDR1 SGHTA, CDR2 FQGNSA. This CDR3 has 15 amino acids. The V segment lost 8 bases and the J segment 0 bases; nucleotides outside the gene matches: 6. CDR3 in DNA: TGTGCCAGCGGGGGACAGGTAAGCTCCTACAATGAGCAGTTCTTC. Translated, it gives CASGGQVSSYNEQFF. Full variable domain (rest looked up from reference TRBV7-2 and TRBJ2-1): GAGVSQSPSNKVTEKGKDVELRCDPISGHTALYWYRQSLGQGLEFLIYFQGNSAPDKSGLPSDRFSAERTGGSVSTLTIQRTQQEDSAVYLCASGGQVSSYNEQFFGPGTRLTVL.

This clone showed up many times. The chain couples TRBV4-3 to TRBJ2-2; no clear D. The ends were cut back, 1 base at V and 3 bases at J, with 12 bases in the middle. The length of the CDR3 is 16 residues. CDR1 and CDR2 (germline): LGHNA, YSLEER. The DNA of the CDR3 is TGCGCCAGCAGCCAAGCAAGGTACCGGGACACCGGGGAGCTGTTTTTT. Its translation: CASSQARYRDTGELFF.

The chain carries TRBV3-1 (or the pseudogene TRBV3-2) and TRBJ2-2; D is ambiguous. This CDR3 is built from 11 residues. The V gene lost 11 bases and the J gene lost 1 base, with 5 bases spanning the gap. Germline V gene lookup returns CDR1 LGHDT and CDR2 YNNKEL (reference sequence). CDR3 in amino acids: CAVRNTGELFF. In DNA, the CDR3 is TGTGCCGTCCGGAACACCGGGGAGCTGTTTTTT.

This clone was detected a few times. The DNA of the CDR3 is TGTGCCAGCAGCTCCCAAGGGACTCCCCAGGAGGCTTTCTTT. As protein: CASSSQGTPQEAFF. The rearrangement joins TRBV7-9 to TRBJ1-1; TRBD1 might be the D (5 bases). The CDR3 sequence is 14 residues long. Germline assignment: CDR1 SEHNR and CDR2 FQNEAQ (reference sequence). V was shortened by 4 bases and J by 11 bases, with 20 bases between the two germline ends.

V is TRBV6-2 or TRBV6-3 and J is TRBJ1-1; no clear D gene. The CDR3 contains 16 residues. CDR1 and CDR2 from the germline V gene are MNHEY and SVGEGT. With 0 bases removed from V and 5 bases from J, the gap between germline ends came to 16 bases. The CDR3 sequence: CASSYSSRGLRTEAFF. The CDR3 DNA reads as TGTGCCAGCAGTTACTCGTCGCGAGGGCTAAGGACTGAAGCTTTCTTT.

The rearrangement uses TRBV7-6 and TRBJ2-7, with TRBD1 matching 11 bases. The V segment lost 0 bases and the J segment 6 bases; nucleotides outside the gene matches: 4. The CDR3 loop spans 15 amino acids. Germline V gene data show CDR1 as SGHVS and CDR2 as FNYEAQ. The CDR3 loop reads CASSLARTGGTEQYF. The DNA for the CDR3 is TGTGCCAGCAGCTTAGCGCGGACAGGGGGCACCGAGCAGTACTTC.

The CDR3 bases are TGTGCCAGCAGTGAGTCGGGGAACTATGGCTACACCTTC. Amino acid sequence: CASSESGNYGYTF. The chain has TRBV2 and TRBJ1-2; D not resolved. V gave up 3 bases and J gave up 2 bases, with 7 bases separating them. CDR1 and CDR2 from the germline V gene are SNHLY and FYNNEI. CDR3 length equals 13 residues.

In DNA form, the CDR3 reads TGTGCCAGCAGTGCCCGGACAGCGAACTCTGGAAACACCATATATTTT. It is translated as CASSARTANSGNTIYF. The rearrangement joins TRBV6-1 to TRBJ1-3; a weak D match, TRBD1 (6 bases). CDR1 and CDR2 (germline): MNHNS, SASEGT. V was shortened by 4 bases and J by 0 bases, with 13 bases between the two germline ends. The CDR3 length is 16 residues.